Sequencing of this T cell receptor (beta chain) was carried out in a study of graft-versus-host responses after intestinal transplantation. Study in general: The transplants performed in recipients were multivisceral, liver-intestinal, or isolated intestinal. After anti-thymocyte globulin induction, recipients took tacrolimus and steroids for approximately three years. Broader study findings: Investigators detected GvH clones in recipient marrow, with some emerging earlier in ileum or blood. Early after transplant, HvG clones declined as circulating GvH clones peaked.

As concerns this clone: What it recognizes is unknown.

Here immunoSEQ multiplex PCR was the method, and the copy in TCRdb shows in-frame clones only, minus some. The sample includes 90,000 to 100,000 clones, roughly 83% seen only once; the top ten take more than 1.4%. This CDR3 region has 16 residues. With 4 bases removed from V and 3 bases from J, the gap between germline ends came to 18 bases. Germline V gene lookup returns CDR1 MDHEN and CDR2 SYDVKM. This rearrangement joins TRBV28 to TRBJ1-1; the D gene is possibly TRBD1 (5 bases). The receptor was derived from a human patient who received an intestinal transplant, so some T cells may come from the graft donor. The source was PBMCs, collected 255 days after intestinal transplant. In DNA, the CDR3 is TGTGCCAGCAGTTGGCGAAAAGGGGCTATGGACACTGAAGCTTTCTTT. Amino acid sequence: CASSWRKGAMDTEAFF.